These 31 T cell receptor beta chains were sequenced from one sample in a study of metastatic and nonmetastatic thyroid tumors. No treatment had been given to any patient before thyroid surgery. TCRdb redid the clone calls on the PCR reads using MiXCR. The top ten clones hold 25% to 35% of a sample with tens of thousands of clones, about 30% of them seen once. The sample taken for sequencing was blood. These receptors were collected from a female donor with papillary thyroid cancer or a benign thyroid nodule (not recorded which). Some clones in this sample may be carry-over from other donors' samples.

This clone has a count of ten or more. This sequence joins TRBV20-1 and TRBJ2-1, with TRBD2 identical over 12 bases. The CDR3 spans 15 residues. Looked up from germline, CDR1 is DFQATT and CDR2 is SNEGSKA (reference sequence). With 2 bases clipped from V and 7 bases from J, the junction kept 6 bases outside the gene matches. CDR3 residues: CSARRLAGESNEQFF. CDR3 nucleotide sequence: TGCAGTGCTAGAAGACTAGCGGGAGAATCGAATGAGCAGTTCTTC.

Many counts were recorded for this clone. The chain has TRBV6-5 and TRBJ2-7; TRBD2 matches 7 bases. Germline-derived CDR1 and CDR2 are MNHEY and SVGAGI. This CDR3 is 13 amino acids long. V dropped 2 bases and J dropped 7; count of bases not matched to a gene: 5. The CDR3 DNA is TGTGCCAGCAGTTACGGGAGGGCGAGGGAGCAGTACTTC. This codes for CASSYGRAREQYF.

In regard to this clone: Given a much more abundant clone one base away, this may be a read error. Other DNA sequences within the sample encode an identical CDR3. The chain links TRBV15 to TRBJ2-3; 8 nucleotides agree with TRBD2. Looked up from germline, CDR1 is LNHNV and CDR2 is YYDKDF (reference sequence). This CDR3 comprises 16 residues. Losses at the gene ends were 5 bases for V and 2 bases for J; bases not matched to a gene: 9. The CDR3: CATSGGATSVTDTQYF. CDR3 coding DNA: TGTGCCACCAGCGGAGGTGCGACTAGCGTCACAGATACGCAGTATTTT.

The chain uses TRBV12-3 or TRBV12-4 and TRBJ2-1; a weak D match, TRBD1 (6 bases). The CDR3 spans 15 residues. The ends were cut back, 6 bases at V and 8 bases at J, with 20 bases in the middle. The DNA for the CDR3 is TGTGCCAGCAGCCCCGAGTACAGGGAAAGCTATGAGCAGTTCTTC. Its protein is CASSPEYRESYEQFF.

The chain uses TRBV10-1 and TRBJ2-3; TRBD2 agrees at 10 bases. CDR1 and CDR2 (germline): WNHNN, SYGVQD (reference sequence). The V segment lost 4 bases and the J segment 3 bases; nucleotides outside the gene matches: 1. This CDR3 has 14 residues. CDR3 DNA: TGCGCCAGCAGTGTGGGACTAGCGACAGATACGCAGTATTTT. Its translation: CASSVGLATDTQYF.

This clone was detected ten times or more. This chain links TRBV20-1 with TRBJ1-1, with 9 bases identical to TRBD1. Germline V gene data show CDR1 as DFQATT and CDR2 as SNEGSKA (reference sequence). This CDR3 contains 14 residues. J lost 1 base, V lost 5 bases, and 5 bases had no gene match. In nucleotides, the CDR3 is TGCAGTGCTGAGACAGGGGGTAAGAACACTGAAGCTTTCTTT. This encodes CSAETGGKNTEAFF.

This clone has ten or more counts. The rearrangement uses TRBV6-5 and TRBJ1-2, with D maybe TRBD1 (6 bases). The CDR3 sequence is 15 residues long. Trimming took off 1 base at V and 4 bases at J, with 13 bases between the two ends. CDR1 and CDR2 from the germline V gene are MNHEY and SVGAGI. The CDR3 region has the DNA TGTGCCAGCAGTTACTATCGATCGGGGGCCTATGGCTACACCTTC. Translated: CASSYYRSGAYGYTF.

Remarks on this clone: Sequence at one end of the junction differs from germline and may be a read error. The chain is built from TRBV20-1 and TRBJ1-2; 8 positions match TRBD1. The germline V gene has CDR1 DFQATT and CDR2 SNEGSKA (reference sequence). The CDR3 consists of 13 residues. The DNA of the CDR3 is TGCAGTGATAATTCCGGGACAGGTTTTGGCTACACCTTT. Its translation: CSDNSGTGFGYTF.

The CDR3 is CASRNRDRVYQPQHF. For the CDR3, the DNA is TGTGCCAGCAGGAACCGGGACAGGGTCTATCAGCCCCAGCATTTT. The V gene is TRBV6-1, the J gene TRBJ1-5; 9 bases are shared with TRBD1. Germline values: CDR1 MNHNS, CDR2 SASEGT. V was pared by 6 bases and J by 5 bases, with 8 bases of the junction left unmatched. CDR3 length: 15 residues.

Comments on this clone: One end of the junction is discordant with germline, which a read error may explain. The chain combines TRBV7-6 with TRBJ2-1; 10 bases align to TRBD2. CDR1 SGHVS and CDR2 FNYEAQ come from the germline V gene. This CDR3 region has 14 residues. Written as DNA, the CDR3 is TGTGCCAGCATCTTGAGCGGGAGGGTGAATGAGCAGCTCTTC. Residues: CASILSGRVNEQLF.

V and J are TRBV2 and TRBJ2-1; TRBD2 matches 8 bases. CDR3 length equals 14 residues. Losses at the gene ends were 3 bases for V and 6 bases for J; bases not matched to a gene: 4. Germline lookup yields CDR1 SNHLY and CDR2 FYNNEI. CDR3 DNA: TGTGCCAGCAGTGAGAAGCGGGAGATCAATGAGCAGTTCTTC. This sequence encodes CASSEKREINEQFF. Full variable domain (outside the CDR3, taken from reference TRBV2 and TRBJ2-1): EPEVTQTPSHQVTQMGQEVILRCVPISNHLYFYWYRQILGQKVEFLVSFYNNEISEKSEIFDDQFSVERPDGSNFTLKIRSTKLEDSAMYFCASSEKREINEQFFGPGTRLTVL.

The chain links TRBV6-2 or TRBV6-3 to TRBJ1-5, with a tentative D call TRBD1 (5 bases). This CDR3 has 20 residues. V was trimmed by 6 bases and J by 1 base, leaving 28 bases between them. Germline V gene sequence: CDR1 MNHEY, CDR2 SVGEGT. CDR3: CASRKGGVEGSGTSNQPQHF. In nucleotides, the CDR3 is TGTGCCAGCAGAAAAGGCGGGGTGGAAGGGTCGGGGACCAGCAATCAGCCCCAGCATTTT.

This clone was seen repeatedly, ten times or more. J is TRBJ1-1 and V is TRBV2; D remains unclear. V lost 7 bases to trimming and J lost 2 bases, with 11 bases between them. The germline V gene has CDR1 SNHLY and CDR2 FYNNEI. The CDR3 spans 13 residues. The CDR3 loop is CASITESNTEAFF. The CDR3, as DNA: TGTGCCAGCATTACAGAATCTAACACTGAAGCTTTCTTT. Using reference TRBV2 and TRBJ1-1 for the parts outside the CDR3, the full variable domain is EPEVTQTPSHQVTQMGQEVILRCVPISNHLYFYWYRQILGQKVEFLVSFYNNEISEKSEIFDDQFSVERPDGSNFTLKIRSTKLEDSAMYFCASITESNTEAFFGQGTRLTVV.

As to this clone: The CDR3 ends on some other residue instead of the conserved phenylalanine or tryptophan, so this is likely a read error. No DNA is shown, since the ends of the CDR3 on it are uncertain; the CDR3 is the one TCRdb lists. The rearrangement links TRBV19 to TRBJ1-4; TRBD1, the table's D call, lacks a check against the DNA. The germline CDR1 and CDR2 sequences are LNHDA and SQIVND (reference sequence). The CDR3 spans 12 residues, counting both ends. This chain's CDR3 is CASSIRDEKLIY.

This clone was observed at least ten times. CDR3 in amino acids: CASSDSIGSSTGELFF. For the CDR3, the DNA is TGTGCCAGCAGTGACTCTATCGGGAGCTCCACCGGGGAGCTGTTTTTT. J is TRBJ2-2 and V is TRBV6-4, with a weak D call TRBD2 (6 bases). This CDR3 contains 16 residues. CDR1 and CDR2 from the germline V gene are MRHNA and SNTAGT. Trimming shortened V by 0 bases and J by 4 bases, and 12 bases separated the two germline ends.

Note on this clone: One junction end does not reproduce the germline sequence, and a read error may be involved. The rearrangement links TRBV5-1 to TRBJ2-3; 16 bases match TRBD2. Germline values: CDR1 SGHRS, CDR2 YFSETQ. This CDR3 comprises 19 residues. CDR3 protein: CASSTLPGTSGRATDTQNF. CDR3 DNA sequence: TGCGCCAGCAGCACACTCCCGGGGACTAGCGGGAGGGCAACAGATACGCAGAATTTT.

The chain couples TRBV11-3 to TRBJ2-1; no clear D. The CDR3 is made up of 13 amino acids. Germline V lookup: CDR1 SGHNT, CDR2 YENEEA. The V gene lost 7 bases and the J gene lost 8 bases, with 15 bases spanning the gap. CDR3 bases: TGTGCCAGCATCCCCCAGGTAGGCGATGAGCAGTTCTTC. Translation: CASIPQVGDEQFF.

The chain carries TRBV9 and TRBJ2-2, with 8 bases matching TRBD2. The ends lost 3 bases at V and 5 bases at J; junction bases unmatched: 9. Germline CDR1 reads SGDLS; CDR2 reads YYNGEE. The CDR3 has 16 amino acids. The CDR3 here is CASSEAWTSSTGELFF. CDR3 coding DNA: TGTGCCAGCAGCGAGGCCTGGACTAGCAGTACCGGGGAGCTGTTTTTT.

The table lists this clone with many counts. This sample also contains other DNA sequences that code for the same CDR3. The V call is TRBV20-1, the J call TRBJ2-7, with D unclear. In germline, CDR1 is DFQATT, CDR2 SNEGSKA (reference sequence). The CDR3 totals 13 residues. V was trimmed by 4 bases and J by 4 bases, leaving 14 bases between them. CDR3 sequence reads: CSANGLSDYEQYF. CDR3 DNA: TGCAGTGCTAACGGGCTCTCGGATTACGAGCAGTACTTC.

This clone was seen at least ten times. The chain has TRBV7-9 and TRBJ2-5, with D unclear. With 1 base removed from V and 1 base from J, the gap between germline ends came to 7 bases. This CDR3 contains 14 residues. Germline assignment: CDR1 SEHNR and CDR2 FQNEAQ (reference sequence). For the CDR3, the DNA is TGTGCCAGCAGCTTAGAGGCATCCCAAGAGACCCAGTACTTC. This sequence encodes CASSLEASQETQYF.

The chain carries TRBV20-1 and TRBJ2-3; no clear D gene. The CDR3 length is 15 residues. CDR1 is DFQATT, CDR2 SNEGSKA, per germline (reference sequence). Trimming took 0 bases from V and 0 from J, leaving 10 bases between them. CDR3 protein: CSARDLRRSTDTQYF. The CDR3 nucleotides read TGCAGTGCTAGAGATTTGCGAAGGAGCACAGATACGCAGTATTTT.

This clone came up many times. V gene TRBV2 combines with J gene TRBJ2-7; TRBD1 is a possible D gene (6 bases). The CDR3 extends over 14 amino acids. V gave up 7 bases and J gave up 0 bases, with 13 bases separating them. Per the germline V gene, CDR1 is SNHLY and CDR2 is FYNNEI. CDR3 in amino acids: CASTETGFSYEQYF. CDR3 nucleotide sequence: TGTGCCAGCACCGAGACAGGATTCTCCTACGAGCAGTACTTC.

This clone was counted between two and nine times. The V and J genes are TRBV12-3 or TRBV12-4 and TRBJ2-7; weak D call: TRBD2 (5 bases). Trimming shortened V by 6 bases and J by 5 bases, and 11 bases separated the two germline ends. The CDR3 spans 12 residues. CDR3 bases: TGTGCCAGCAGCGAGAGGGTCAACGAGCAGTACTTC. This gives the protein CASSERVNEQYF.

The sample holds many counts of this clone. The chain uses TRBV5-1 and TRBJ1-1; D is perhaps TRBD1 (5 bases). Germline V lookup: CDR1 SGHRS, CDR2 YFSETQ. There are 12 residues in the CDR3. V lost 7 bases, J lost 6 bases, and 13 bases lay in between. This chain's CDR3 is CASGNGAAEAFF. In nucleotides, the CDR3 is TGCGCCAGCGGGAACGGGGCGGCTGAAGCTTTCTTT.

This clone was seen repeatedly, ten times or more. This chain joins TRBV4-2 and TRBJ2-3, with 10 bases matching TRBD2. This CDR3 spans 16 amino acids. The trim removed 0 bases at V and 4 bases at J, leaving 4 bases unmatched. CDR1 and CDR2 from the germline V gene are LGHNA and YNFKEQ. CDR3 loop: CASSQDAAGGPDTQYF. The DNA for the CDR3 is TGTGCCAGCAGCCAAGATGCAGCGGGAGGGCCAGATACGCAGTATTTT.

This clone has more than one count but fewer than ten. V gene TRBV2 combines with J gene TRBJ1-1; maybe TRBD1 (6 bases). Deletions cut 7 bases from V and 4 bases from J, with 19 bases between. The CDR3 length is 15 residues. Looked up from germline, CDR1 is SNHLY and CDR2 is FYNNEI. This chain's CDR3 is CASTWTVTVSTEAFF. The CDR3 DNA is TGTGCCAGCACCTGGACAGTGACGGTAAGCACTGAAGCTTTCTTT.

There are many counts of this clone. V is TRBV7-2 and J is TRBJ1-2; possible D gene TRBD1, 6 bases. V was shortened by 5 bases and J by 4 bases, with 14 bases between the two germline ends. The CDR3 loop spans 14 amino acids. Germline lookup yields CDR1 SGHTA and CDR2 FQGNSA. CDR3 nucleotide sequence: TGTGCCAGCAGCCCCGAGGGGGTCGGCTATGGCTACACCTTC. Encoded protein: CASSPEGVGYGYTF.

This clone has at least ten counts. Sequence at one end of the junction differs from germline and may be a read error. The same CDR3 can be traced to other DNA sequences in this sample. The CDR3 sequence is CASSSPRTRNVQFF. For the CDR3, the DNA is TGTGCCAGCAGCTCGCCTAGGACTAGAAATGTGCAGTTCTTC. This chain links TRBV7-6 with TRBJ2-1, with TRBD2 matching over 7 bases. Germline CDR1 and CDR2: SGHVS and FNYEAQ. The CDR3 is 14 amino acids.

This clone has ten or more counts. V is TRBV5-1 and J is TRBJ2-1; D may be TRBD1 or TRBD2 (5 bases each). Germline V lookup: CDR1 SGHRS, CDR2 YFSETQ. The CDR3 length is 16 residues. Trimming left V 4 bases short and J 1 base short, with 15 bases between. CDR3 nucleotides: TGCGCCAGCAGCCCCGGGACCCACACGTCCTACAATGAGCAGTTCTTC. Encoded protein: CASSPGTHTSYNEQFF.

This clone showed up many times. The chain couples TRBV7-3 to TRBJ1-2; D is undetermined. V was trimmed by 0 bases and J by 8 bases, leaving 10 bases between them. CDR3 size: 13 residues. The germline V gene has CDR1 SGHTA and CDR2 FQGTGA. The CDR3 DNA follows: TGTGCCAGCAGCTTAACGTTGGGTGACGGCTACACCTTC. Protein product: CASSLTLGDGYTF.

Regarding this clone: Relative to the germline gene, one junction end is altered; a read error may explain this. The chain recombines TRBV6-1 with TRBJ2-6, with D perhaps TRBD1 (5 bases). The CDR3 consists of 15 residues. Germline CDR1 reads MNHNS; CDR2 reads SASEGT. This CDR3 is CASSEGKSGANLLTF. DNA for the CDR3: TGTGCCAGCAGTGAAGGGAAGTCTGGGGCCAACCTCCTTACTTTC.